These 15 T cell receptor beta chains share one sample of origin, sequenced in a study of OX40 agonist ivuxolimab in advanced cancers. The repertoire was sequenced with immunoSEQ multiplex PCR; TCRdb's copy has only in-frame clones and lacks some. The sample has around 78,000 clones; roughly 91% are singletons. Sequences were derived from CD4+ or CD8+ T cells sorted from blood, sampled in a trial of the OX40 agonist ivuxolimab. The receptors were gathered from an adult with an advanced solid tumor such as melanoma, head and neck, liver or kidney cancer.

This chain joins TRBV6-5 and TRBJ1-2; possibly TRBD1 for D (5 bases). V gave up 6 bases and J gave up 2 bases, with 13 bases separating them. The germline V gene encodes CDR1 MNHEY and CDR2 SVGAGI. The CDR3 extends over 14 amino acids. The CDR3 DNA reads TGTGCCAGCAGGGGATTAGGGGAGAACTATGGCTACACCTTC. Its translation is CASRGLGENYGYTF.

The chain is built from TRBV11-3 and TRBJ2-5, with 11 bases aligning to TRBD2. The V segment lost 0 bases and the J segment 5 bases; nucleotides outside the gene matches: 5. The V gene's germline CDR1 is SGHNT and CDR2 YENEEA. This CDR3 is 16 amino acids long. The CDR3, as DNA: TGTGCCAGCAGCTTAGATAGCGGGAGGGCCATGGAGACCCAGTACTTC. Translation gives CASSLDSGRAMETQYF. Variable domain in full (rest from reference TRBV11-3 and TRBJ2-5): EAGVVQSPRYKIIEKKQPVAFWCNPISGHNTLYWYLQNLGQGPELLIRYENEEAVDDSQLPKDRFSAERLKGVDSTLKIQPAELGDSAVYLCASSLDSGRAMETQYFGPGTRLLVL.

The rearrangement links TRBV5-1 to TRBJ1-4; D gene uncertain. This CDR3 is built from 15 residues. Germline values: CDR1 SGHRS, CDR2 YFSETQ. Trimming removed 0 bases from V and 0 bases from J, with 6 bases in between. CDR3 DNA: TGCGCCAGCAGCTTGGACTCCGCAACTAATGAAAAACTGTTTTTT. Residues: CASSLDSATNEKLFF. Full variable domain (outside the CDR3, taken from reference TRBV5-1 and TRBJ1-4): KAGVTQTPRYLIKTRGQQVTLSCSPISGHRSVSWYQQTPGQGLQFLFEYFSETQRNKGNFPGRFSGRQFSNSRSEMNVSTLELGDSALYLCASSLDSATNEKLFFGSGTQLSVL.

V usage is TRBV5-4 and J usage is TRBJ2-3; D remains ambiguous. The CDR3 covers 11 residues. Looked up from germline, CDR1 is SGHNT and CDR2 is YYREEE (reference sequence). V was pared by 3 bases and J by 6 bases, with 5 bases between. CDR3 protein: CASSSWDTQYF. The CDR3 coding sequence is TGTGCCAGCAGCTCGTGGGATACGCAGTATTTT.

This sequence joins TRBV7-2 and TRBJ2-2; 7 bases map to TRBD1. Per the germline V gene, CDR1 is SGHTA and CDR2 is FQGNSA. V dropped 3 bases and J dropped 3; count of bases not matched to a gene: 4. The CDR3 consists of 15 residues. CDR3 DNA sequence: TGTGCCAGCAGCTTTTACAGGGGTGACACCGGGGAGCTGTTTTTT. Protein: CASSFYRGDTGELFF.

The V and J genes are TRBV10-3 and TRBJ2-5, with D uncertain. Trimming removed 2 bases at V and 3 bases at J, with 10 bases between. Germline CDR1 reads ENHRY; CDR2 reads SYGVKD. This CDR3 has 14 residues. This chain's CDR3 is CAISESLVKETQYF. DNA of the CDR3: TGTGCCATCAGTGAGAGCCTAGTCAAAGAGACCCAGTACTTC.

In the case of this clone: An end of the junction differs from the germline gene, which may be a read error. The chain carries TRBV18 and TRBJ2-7, with 10 bases identical to TRBD2. This CDR3 spans 15 amino acids. Germline CDR1 is KGHSH and CDR2 is LQKENI. The CDR3 nucleotides read TGTGCCAGCTCGCCACTAGCGGGAAATTCTGGGGTGCAGTACTTC. It yields the protein CASSPLAGNSGVQYF.

The rearrangement links TRBV10-3 to TRBJ2-1, with 7 nucleotides matching TRBD1. Germline V lookup: CDR1 ENHRY, CDR2 SYGVKD. The CDR3 length is 15 residues. V dropped 4 bases and J dropped 4; count of bases not matched to a gene: 7. The CDR3 sequence: CAISAHTGVYNEQFF. In DNA form, the CDR3 reads TGTGCCATCAGTGCACATACAGGGGTGTACAATGAGCAGTTCTTC.

In the case of this clone: Germline and junction disagree at one end, which may indicate a read error. This sequence joins TRBV10-3 and TRBJ2-3; a possible D gene is TRBD1 (7 bases). The CDR3 sequence is 14 residues long. Germline CDR1 reads ENHRY; CDR2 reads SYGVKD. CDR3 DNA: TGTGCCATCAGTGACCAGGAAGGGGGCGGGACGCGGTATTTT. The encoded protein is CAISDQEGGGTRYF.

This chain links TRBV25-1 with TRBJ1-2; D is unresolved. Germline CDR1 and CDR2: MGHDK and SYGVNS. This CDR3 has 13 residues. The V end lost 3 bases, the J end lost 4 bases, and 9 bases lay between the germline ends. The CDR3: CASSDSNTYGYTF. The CDR3 bases are TGTGCCAGCAGTGATTCGAACACCTATGGCTACACCTTC.

The CDR3 DNA sequence: TGTGCCAGCAGCTCCACCCACTTGGCGGGAGGTACGCAGTATTTT. It translates to CASSSTHLAGGTQYF. The chain is built from TRBV11-2 and TRBJ2-3; 8 bases are shared with TRBD2. V trimming: 4 bases; J trimming: 8 bases; junction bases outside the gene matches: 11. Per the germline V gene, CDR1 is SGHAT and CDR2 is FQNNGV. The CDR3 is made up of 15 amino acids.

The CDR3, as DNA: TGTGCCAGCAGCTTAGCGGGAGGCCTACGGAACACCGGGGAGCTGTTTTTT. It specifies CASSLAGGLRNTGELFF. The gene calls are TRBV7-9 and TRBJ2-2; tentatively, D is TRBD2 (6 bases). The CDR3 loop spans 17 amino acids. The V end was cut by 0 bases, the J end by 1 base, with 12 bases between. CDR1 and CDR2 from the germline V gene are SEHNR and FQNEAQ (reference sequence).

The chain joins TRBV6-1 to TRBJ2-5, with 7 bases identical to TRBD2. Looked up from germline, CDR1 is MNHNS and CDR2 is SASEGT. This CDR3 is built from 13 residues. Germline trimming cut 3 bases from V and 2 bases from J; bases unmatched to any gene: 0. In DNA, the CDR3 is TGTGCCAGCAGTGACGGGAGGCAAGAGACCCAGTACTTC. Translation gives CASSDGRQETQYF.

The chain has TRBV15 and TRBJ2-4; D perhaps matches TRBD1 (6 bases). CDR1 LNHNV and CDR2 YYDKDF come from the germline V gene (reference sequence). V dropped 4 bases and J dropped 5 bases, with 12 bases sitting between them. This CDR3 spans 14 amino acids. This CDR3 reads CATSTRDTQNIQYF. Written as DNA, the CDR3 is TGTGCCACCAGCACCCGGGACACCCAAAACATTCAGTACTTC.

The chain is built from TRBV11-2 and TRBJ1-2; D unresolved. The CDR3 loop spans 12 amino acids. V was clipped by 9 bases and J by 2 bases, with 10 bases between them. Per germline, CDR1 SGHAT and CDR2 FQNNGV. CDR3 coding DNA: TGTGCCAGTAGTGCGGGCAACTATGGCTACACCTTC. It yields the protein CASSAGNYGYTF.